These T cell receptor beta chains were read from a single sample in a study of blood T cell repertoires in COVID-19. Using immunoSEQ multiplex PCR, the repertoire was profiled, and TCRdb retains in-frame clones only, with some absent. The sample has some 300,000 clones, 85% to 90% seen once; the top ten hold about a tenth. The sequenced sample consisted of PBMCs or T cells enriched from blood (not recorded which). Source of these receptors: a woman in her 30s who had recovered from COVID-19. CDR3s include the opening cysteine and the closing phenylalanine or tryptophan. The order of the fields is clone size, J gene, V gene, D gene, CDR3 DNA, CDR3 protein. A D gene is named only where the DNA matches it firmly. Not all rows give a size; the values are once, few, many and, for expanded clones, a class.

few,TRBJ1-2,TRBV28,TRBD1,TGTGCCAGCAGACCGGGACAGGAAAACTATGGCTACACCTTC,CASRPGQENYGYTF
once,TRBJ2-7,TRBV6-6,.,TGTGCCAGCAGCTACTATGCCAGGACCTACGAGCAGTACTTC,CASSYYARTYEQYF
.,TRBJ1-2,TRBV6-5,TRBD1,TGTGCCAGCAGTACCGGGACAGGGGGCTATGGCTACACCTTC,CASSTGTGGYGYTF
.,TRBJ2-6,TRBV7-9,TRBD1,TGTGCCAGCAGACCTGGACAGGGTGGAGTTGGGGCCAACGTCCTGACTTTC,CASRPGQGGVGANVLTF
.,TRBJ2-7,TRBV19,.,TGTGCCAGTAGTATGCAGGCGGGATATCCCTCCTACGAGCAGTACTTC,CASSMQAGYPSYEQYF
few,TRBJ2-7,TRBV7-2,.,TGTGCCAGCAACAAACCGGACATATACTACGAGCAGTACTTC,CASNKPDIYYEQYF
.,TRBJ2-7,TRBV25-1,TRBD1,TGTGCCAGTAGGGACAGAAATGCCTACGAGCAGTACTTC,CASRDRNAYEQYF
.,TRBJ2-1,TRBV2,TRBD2,TGTGCCAGCAGCGCCCAACTAGCGGGGCAATTAAATGAGCAGTTCTTC,CASSAQLAGQLNEQFF
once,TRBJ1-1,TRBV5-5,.,TGTGCCAGCAGCCAGGGACACCAGAACACTGAAGCTTTCTTT,CASSQGHQNTEAFF
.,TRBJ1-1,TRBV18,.,TGTGCCAGCTCACCAGGGGCAGGGGCTGAAGCTTTCTTT,CASSPGAGAEAFF
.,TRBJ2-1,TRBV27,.,TGTGCCAGCAGTTTATATGACTTTAGCTCCTACAATGAGCAGTTCTTC,CASSLYDFSSYNEQFF
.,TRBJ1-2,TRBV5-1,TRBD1,TGCGCCAGCAGCGTGGGACAGGGGGGCTATGGCTACACCTTC,CASSVGQGGYGYTF
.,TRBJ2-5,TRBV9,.,TGTGCCAGCAGCGCCGCGACAGAGCAAGAGACCCAGTACTTC,CASSAATEQETQYF
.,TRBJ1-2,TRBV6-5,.,TGTGCCAGCAGTTCCATTGTTGGGGGGGGTTATGGCTACACCTTC,CASSSIVGGGYGYTF
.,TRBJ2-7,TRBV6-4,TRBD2,TGTGCCAGCTTTTTAACTAGCGGTAGGACCTACGAGCAGTACTTC,CASFLTSGRTYEQYF
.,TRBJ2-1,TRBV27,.,TGTGCCACCTCGGAGTTAGGGAGTGAGCGTTACAATGAGCAGTTCTTC,CATSELGSERYNEQFF
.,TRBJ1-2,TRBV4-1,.,TGCGCCAGCAGCCAGATGTTAGAGGGATCCTATGGCTACACCTTC,CASSQMLEGSYGYTF
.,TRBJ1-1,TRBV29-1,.,TGCAGCGTTGAAGACTCCGGGACTAGGGCTTTCTTT,CSVEDSGTRAFF
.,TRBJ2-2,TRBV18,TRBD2,TGTGCCAGCTCATCAGCTAGCGGGCTTGCGAACACCGGGGAGCTGTTTTTT,CASSSASGLANTGELFF
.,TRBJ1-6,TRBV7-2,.,TGTGCCAGCAGCTTAGCGTGGCAAAATAATTCACCCCTCCACTTT,CASSLAWQNNSPLHF
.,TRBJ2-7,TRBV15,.,TGTGCCACCAGCAGAGATGCGGTGAGCTCCTACGAGCAGTACTTC,CATSRDAVSSYEQYF
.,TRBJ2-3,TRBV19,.,TGTGCCAGTAGTATAGATCCACAGGGTCTTGGGGCAGATACGCAGTATTTT,CASSIDPQGLGADTQYF
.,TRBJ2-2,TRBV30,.,TGTGCCTGGAGTGTCATAGGGGGTAGTACCGGGGAGCTGTTTTTT,CAWSVIGGSTGELFF
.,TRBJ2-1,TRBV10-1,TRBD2,TGCGCCAGCAGTGAGGGGACTAGGATTGAAGAGCAGTTCTTC,CASSEGTRIEEQFF
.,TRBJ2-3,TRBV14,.,TGTGCCAGCAGCCAAGACCTAAATTGGATCACGGGGACAGATACGCAGTATTTT,CASSQDLNWITGTDTQYF